The 12 T cell receptor beta chains presented below share a single source sample, sequenced in a study of cytomegalovirus exposure and HLA in healthy donors. The PCR contained 60 Vbeta and 13 Jbeta primers. Profiling relied on immunoSEQ multiplex PCR, and the TCRdb table lists in-frame clones only, not all of them. The repertoire holds around 190,000 clones, with roughly 85% as singletons. The sample consisted of PBMCs. The receptors were gathered from a woman aged 40 to 50 in good health and CMV-seronegative.

As concerns this clone: The same CDR3 is also encoded by other DNA sequences in this sample. CDR3 loop: CASSLAGRDTQYF. The DNA for the CDR3 is TGTGCCAGCAGCTTAGCGGGGAGAGATACGCAGTATTTT. V and J are TRBV7-2 and TRBJ2-3, with D possibly matching TRBD2 (5 bases). V was clipped by 0 bases and J by 5 bases, with 6 bases between them. The germline CDR1 and CDR2 sequences are SGHTA and FQGNSA. The CDR3 contains 13 residues.

V usage is TRBV9 and J usage is TRBJ2-3; 7 nucleotides line up with TRBD1. With V trimmed by 3 bases and J by 6 bases, 13 bases remained unmatched. This CDR3 has 16 amino acids. CDR1 and CDR2 (germline): SGDLS, YYNGEE. CDR3 bases: TGTGCCAGCAGCGCCTCGGGGACAGCGGCGCGGGATACGCAGTATTTT. This gives the protein CASSASGTAARDTQYF. The full variable domain, in which reference TRBV9 and TRBJ2-3 provide the parts outside the CDR3, is DSGVTQTPKHLITATGQRVTLRCSPRSGDLSVYWYQQSLDQGLQFLIQYYNGEERAKGNILERFSAQQFPDLHSELNLSSLELGDSALYFCASSASGTAARDTQYFGPGTRLTVL.

The CDR3 DNA follows: TGTGCCAGCAGTGATGCGGGGGGAGAGACCCAGTACTTC. Its translation: CASSDAGGETQYF. The chain joins TRBV6-1 to TRBJ2-5; TRBD2 matches at 8 bases. Germline V CDR1 and CDR2: MNHNS, SASEGT. V was pared by 3 bases and J by 4 bases, with 1 base of the junction left unmatched. CDR3 length: 13 residues.

This clone was counted a few times. This chain uses TRBV5-8 with TRBJ1-5; 7 nucleotides align to TRBD1. The CDR3 is 14 amino acids. With 5 bases clipped from V and 2 bases from J, the junction kept 4 bases outside the gene matches. The germline V gene encodes CDR1 SGHTS and CDR2 YDEGEE. CDR3 amino acids: CASSSGQGNQPQHF. CDR3 sequence (DNA): TGTGCCAGCAGTTCCGGACAGGGCAATCAGCCCCAGCATTTT.

The chain combines TRBV28 with TRBJ1-5, with TRBD1 matching over 9 bases. This CDR3 has 17 residues. Germline-derived CDR1 and CDR2 are MDHEN and SYDVKM. V lost 4 bases to trimming and J lost 1 base; unmatched junction nucleotides: 8. The CDR3 DNA is TGTGCCAGCAGTTCCCCCGGACAGGGGTGGAGCAATCAGCCCCAGCATTTT. Amino acids: CASSSPGQGWSNQPQHF.

The gene calls are TRBV19 and TRBJ2-2, with 8 positions matching TRBD2. The CDR3 consists of 16 residues. V was clipped by 6 bases and J by 7 bases; unmatched bases: 13. Germline V lookup: CDR1 LNHDA, CDR2 SQIVND (reference sequence). CDR3 loop: CASRTTRGGLGGELFF. In nucleotides, the CDR3 is TGTGCCAGTAGAACAACCCGGGGGGGCCTCGGCGGGGAGCTGTTTTTT.

This chain joins TRBV7-3 and TRBJ2-1, with 13 positions matching TRBD2. The germline V gene has CDR1 SGHTA and CDR2 FQGTGA. The CDR3 runs 15 residues. J lost 6 bases, V lost 5 bases, and 4 bases had no gene match. DNA for the CDR3: TGTGCCAGCAGCAAAACTAGCGGGAGGGTCAATGAGCAGTTCTTC. Its protein is CASSKTSGRVNEQFF.

The chain joins TRBV7-8 to TRBJ2-7; a possible D gene is TRBD1 (6 bases). The CDR3 covers 16 residues. V was pared by 4 bases and J by 1 base, with 17 bases between. Germline loops: CDR1 SGHVS, CDR2 FQNEAQ. The CDR3 bases are TGTGCCAGCAGCTCCCTCGGGACACCCCAATCCTACGAGCAGTACTTC. Protein: CASSSLGTPQSYEQYF.

The chain uses TRBV28 and TRBJ1-2; D gene ambiguous. CDR1 and CDR2 (germline): MDHEN, SYDVKM. The V gene lost 11 bases and the J gene lost 4 bases, with 11 bases spanning the gap. This CDR3 spans 11 amino acids. This CDR3 reads CAASTGYGYTF. The CDR3 DNA sequence: TGTGCCGCGTCTACGGGCTATGGCTACACCTTC.

This clone turned up a few times. This chain connects TRBV5-1 to TRBJ2-5; D is perhaps TRBD1 (6 bases). CDR1 and CDR2 (germline): SGHRS, YFSETQ. Trimming took off 8 bases at V and 4 bases at J, with 18 bases between the two ends. This CDR3 has 14 amino acids. CDR3 loop: CASSKNRAGETQYF. The CDR3 DNA is TGCGCCAGTTCCAAAAACAGGGCCGGAGAGACCCAGTACTTC.

The J gene is TRBJ2-7, the V gene TRBV5-8, with 7 bases aligning to TRBD2. Germline V gene data show CDR1 as SGHTS and CDR2 as YDEGEE. The CDR3 is made up of 14 amino acids. J lost 4 bases, V lost 3 bases, and 7 bases had no gene match. The CDR3 DNA reads TGTGCCAGCAGCTGGGGGAGGGCCGGTTACGAGCAGTACTTC. This gives the protein CASSWGRAGYEQYF.

The gene calls are TRBV5-1 and TRBJ2-7; D may be TRBD1 (6 bases). This CDR3 has 14 amino acids. Deletions cut 1 base from V and 4 bases from J, with 12 bases between. From germline, CDR1 is SGHRS and CDR2 YFSETQ. CDR3 region: CASSLRSGAYEQYF. The CDR3 DNA follows: TGCGCCAGCAGCTTGAGGTCAGGGGCGTACGAGCAGTACTTC.